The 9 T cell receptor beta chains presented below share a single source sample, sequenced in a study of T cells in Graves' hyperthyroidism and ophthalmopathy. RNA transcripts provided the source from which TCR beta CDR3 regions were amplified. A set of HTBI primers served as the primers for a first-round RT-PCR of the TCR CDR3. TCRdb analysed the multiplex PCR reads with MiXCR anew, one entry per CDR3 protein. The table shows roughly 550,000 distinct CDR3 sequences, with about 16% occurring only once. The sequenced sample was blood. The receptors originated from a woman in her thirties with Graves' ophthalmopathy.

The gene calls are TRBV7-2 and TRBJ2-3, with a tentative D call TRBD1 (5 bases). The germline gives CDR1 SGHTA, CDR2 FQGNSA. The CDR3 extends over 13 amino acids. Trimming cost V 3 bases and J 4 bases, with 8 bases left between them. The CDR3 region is CASSFKGSDTQYF. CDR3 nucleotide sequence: TGTGCCAGCAGCTTTAAGGGGTCAGATACGCAGTATTTT.

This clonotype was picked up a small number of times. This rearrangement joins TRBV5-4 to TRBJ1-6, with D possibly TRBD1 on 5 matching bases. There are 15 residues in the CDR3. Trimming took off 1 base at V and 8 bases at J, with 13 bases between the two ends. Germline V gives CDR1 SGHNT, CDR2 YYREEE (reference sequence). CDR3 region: CASSLMGRVDSPLHF. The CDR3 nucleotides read TGTGCCAGCAGCTTGATGGGCAGGGTGGATTCACCCCTCCACTTT.

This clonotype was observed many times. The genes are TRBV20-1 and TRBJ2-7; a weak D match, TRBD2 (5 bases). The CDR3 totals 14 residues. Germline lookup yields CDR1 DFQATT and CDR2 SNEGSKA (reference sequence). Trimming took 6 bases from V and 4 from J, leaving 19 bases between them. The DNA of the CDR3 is TGCAGTGCCTCCCTAGTCCTGAGGGAGTACGAGCAGTACTTC. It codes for CSASLVLREYEQYF.

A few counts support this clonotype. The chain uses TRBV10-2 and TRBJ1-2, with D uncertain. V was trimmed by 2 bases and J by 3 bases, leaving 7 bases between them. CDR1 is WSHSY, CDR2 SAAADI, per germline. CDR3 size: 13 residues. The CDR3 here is CASSETRDYGYTF. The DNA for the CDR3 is TGCGCCAGCAGTGAGACCCGGGACTATGGCTACACCTTC.

The CDR3 sequence: CASSLALGRYYEQYF. Here the CDR3 DNA reads TGTGCCAGCAGTTTAGCTTTGGGCAGGTACTACGAGCAGTACTTC. This chain uses TRBV28 with TRBJ2-7; no clear D gene. Germline V gene sequence: CDR1 MDHEN, CDR2 SYDVKM. The ends were cut back, 2 bases at V and 3 bases at J, with 14 bases in the middle. CDR3 length: 15 amino acids.

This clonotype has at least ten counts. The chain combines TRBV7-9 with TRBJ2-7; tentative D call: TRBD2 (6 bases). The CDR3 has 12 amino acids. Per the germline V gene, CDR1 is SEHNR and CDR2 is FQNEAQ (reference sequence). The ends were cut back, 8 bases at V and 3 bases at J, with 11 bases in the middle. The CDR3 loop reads CASGGAVYEQYF. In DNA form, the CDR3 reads TGTGCCAGCGGCGGGGCGGTCTACGAGCAGTACTTC.

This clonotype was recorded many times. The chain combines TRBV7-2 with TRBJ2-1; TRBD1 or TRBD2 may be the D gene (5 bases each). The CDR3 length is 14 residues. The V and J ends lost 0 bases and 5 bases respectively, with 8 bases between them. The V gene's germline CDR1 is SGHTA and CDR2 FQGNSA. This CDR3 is CASSLAGPNNEQFF. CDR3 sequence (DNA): TGTGCCAGCAGCTTAGCGGGACCCAACAATGAGCAGTTCTTC.

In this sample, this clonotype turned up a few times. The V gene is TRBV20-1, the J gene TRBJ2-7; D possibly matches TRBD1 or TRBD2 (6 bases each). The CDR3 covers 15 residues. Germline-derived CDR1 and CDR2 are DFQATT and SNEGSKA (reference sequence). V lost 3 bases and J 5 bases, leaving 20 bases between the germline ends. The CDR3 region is CSARRGDDFRDEQYF. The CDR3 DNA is TGCAGTGCTAGGAGGGGGGATGACTTTCGGGACGAGCAGTACTTC.

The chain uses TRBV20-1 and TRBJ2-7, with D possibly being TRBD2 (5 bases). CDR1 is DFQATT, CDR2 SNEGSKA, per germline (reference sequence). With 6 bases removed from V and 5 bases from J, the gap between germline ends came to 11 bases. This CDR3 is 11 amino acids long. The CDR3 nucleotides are TGCAGTGCCTTCGACGGGGACGAGCAGTACTTC. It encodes CSAFDGDEQYF.